These T cell receptor beta chains were read from a single sample in a study of T cell changes during pregnancy in multiple sclerosis. TCRdb's table, derived via immunoSEQ multiplex PCR, lists solely in-frame clones and lacks some. This table holds around 65,000 clones, about 90% found once. Sequencing used peripheral blood, obtained in the second trimester of pregnancy. The receptors were gathered from a female donor in good health, enrolled as a control in a pregnancy study. Both conserved end residues are part of each CDR3. A D gene is named only where the DNA matches it firmly. Not all rows give a size; the values are once, few, many and, for expanded clones, a class.

CDR3 protein,CDR3 DNA,V gene,D gene,clone size,J gene
CASSLSSDRPGANVLTF,TGTGCCAGCAGTTTATCCTCCGACAGGCCTGGGGCCAACGTCCTGACTTTC,TRBV27,NA,NA,TRBJ2-6
CASSYRTVWPQHF,TGTGCCAGCAGTTACCGAACAGTATGGCCCCAGCATTTT,TRBV6-6,NA,NA,TRBJ1-5
CASSRAREGETQYF,TGTGCCAGCAGCCGGGCGAGGGAGGGGGAGACCCAGTACTTC,TRBV7-3,TRBD2,once,TRBJ2-5
CASSPTQGANEQFF,TGTGCCAGCAGCCCGACGCAGGGGGCAAATGAGCAGTTCTTC,TRBV9,TRBD1,NA,TRBJ2-1
CAWSFTGWGEKLFF,TGTGCCTGGTCTTTCACAGGGTGGGGTGAAAAACTGTTTTTT,TRBV30,NA,NA,TRBJ1-4
CAWSARWAGGQETQYF,TGTGCCTGGAGTGCCCGGTGGGCGGGGGGGCAAGAGACCCAGTACTTC,TRBV30,TRBD2,NA,TRBJ2-5
CASSRWGSGINNEQFF,TGTGCCAGCAGCCGCTGGGGAAGCGGGATAAACAATGAGCAGTTCTTC,TRBV7-9,TRBD2,NA,TRBJ2-1
CASSGQGNNEQFF,TGTGCCAGCAGTGGACAGGGGAACAATGAGCAGTTCTTC,TRBV2,TRBD1,NA,TRBJ2-1
CASSSGLAGGSDTQYF,TGTGCCAGCAGCTCAGGACTAGCGGGGGGGTCGGATACGCAGTATTTT,TRBV13,TRBD2,NA,TRBJ2-3
CASSGTGYGYTF,TGTGCCAGCAGTGGGACAGGTTATGGCTACACCTTC,TRBV6-5,TRBD1,NA,TRBJ1-2
CASNSQGMLQPQHF,TGTGCCAGCAATTCACAGGGGATGCTTCAGCCCCAGCATTTT,TRBV2,TRBD1,NA,TRBJ1-5
CASSPHPHQGGETQYF,TGCGCCAGCAGCCCCCACCCTCACCAGGGCGGAGAGACCCAGTACTTC,TRBV4-1,NA,few,TRBJ2-5
CASSQGTSGYNEQFF,TGTGCTAGCAGCCAAGGGACTAGCGGCTACAATGAGCAGTTCTTC,TRBV7-7,TRBD2,NA,TRBJ2-1
CASSFSTGGNEQFF,TGTGCCAGCAGTTTCTCGACAGGGGGGAATGAGCAGTTCTTC,TRBV27,TRBD1,NA,TRBJ2-1
CASSSRTLAKNIQYF,TGTGCCAGCAGTTCGCGGACTCTAGCCAAAAACATTCAGTACTTC,TRBV28,NA,NA,TRBJ2-4
CASSLVPGTGVTDTQYF,TGTGCCAGCAGCTTAGTCCCCGGGACAGGGGTTACAGATACGCAGTATTTT,TRBV7-2,TRBD1,NA,TRBJ2-3
CARPRDSHTGELFF,TGTGCCAGACCCAGAGACAGCCACACCGGGGAGCTGTTTTTT,TRBV19,NA,NA,TRBJ2-2
CASSTTTAYGYTF,TGTGCCAGCAGCACAACAACAGCTTATGGCTACACCTTC,TRBV28,NA,NA,TRBJ1-2
CASSPNSAPSNYNSPLHF,TGTGCCAGCTCACCAAACTCTGCACCTTCCAACTATAATTCACCCCTCCACTTT,TRBV18,NA,NA,TRBJ1-6